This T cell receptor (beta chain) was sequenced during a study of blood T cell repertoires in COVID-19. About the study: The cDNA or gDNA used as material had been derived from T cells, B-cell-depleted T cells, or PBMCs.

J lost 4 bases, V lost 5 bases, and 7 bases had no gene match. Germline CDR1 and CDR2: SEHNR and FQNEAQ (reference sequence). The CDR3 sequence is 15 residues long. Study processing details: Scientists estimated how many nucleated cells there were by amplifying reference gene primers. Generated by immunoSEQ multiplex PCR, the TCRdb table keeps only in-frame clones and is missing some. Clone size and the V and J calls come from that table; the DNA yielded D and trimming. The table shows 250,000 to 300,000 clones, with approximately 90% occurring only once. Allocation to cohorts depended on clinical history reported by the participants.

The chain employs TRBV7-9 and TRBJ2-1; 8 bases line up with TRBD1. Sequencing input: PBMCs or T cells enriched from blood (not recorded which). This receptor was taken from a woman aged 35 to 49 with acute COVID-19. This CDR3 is CASSPGTGAYNEQFF. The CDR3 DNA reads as TGTGCCAGCAGCCCCGGGACAGGCGCGTACAATGAGCAGTTCTTC. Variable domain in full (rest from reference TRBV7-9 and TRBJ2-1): DTGVSQNPRHKITKRGQNVTFRCDPISEHNRLYWYRQTLGQGPEFLTYFQNEAQLEKSRLLSDRFSAERPKGSFSTLEIQRTEQGDSAMYLCASSPGTGAYNEQFFGPGTRLTVL.